This T cell receptor beta chain came from a study of shared clonotypes between healthy human individuals. Concerning this clone itself: As yet, its antigen is unknown.

This CDR3 comprises 13 residues. CDR1 is LNHDA, CDR2 SQIVND, per germline (reference sequence). The V and J ends lost 8 bases and 4 bases respectively, with 14 bases between them. Study findings and constraints: What rarefaction showed was incomplete sorted-subset sequencing despite large depth.

Here immunoSEQ multiplex PCR was the method, and the copy in TCRdb shows in-frame clones only, minus some. The table lists 2 million to 2.5 million clones, roughly 93% of them singletons, with 0.3% to 0.4% in the top ten. Sequenced input: naive CD4+ T cells from PBMCs. The subset was: CD45RA+ positively selected. This chain uses TRBV19 with TRBJ1-2; D call uncertain. This TCR was sampled from a man aged 18 to 29 in good health. Some clones in this sample may be carry-over from other donors' samples. As DNA, the CDR3 is TGTGCCAGTTTACAGTTGGATGGCTATGGCTACACCTTC. It is translated as CASLQLDGYGYTF.